One and the same sample provided the 21 T cell receptor beta chains below, sequenced in a study of technical replicates of blood from a few donors. TCRdb keeps only in-frame clones here, not all; method: immunoSEQ multiplex PCR. Of fewer than 90,000 clones in the sample, approximately 90% were seen once. The sample comprised T cells isolated from PBMCs. These TCRs come from a human donor in good health.

This chain joins TRBV1 and TRBJ1-1; the D segment call TRBD1 is taken from the table without a DNA check. TRBV1 is termed a pseudogene. This CDR3 has 20 residues. In DNA form, the CDR3 reads TGCACCAGCAGCCAAGCGGTCCTAGTTGGCGGCAGAACAGGGGCCACTGAAGCTTTCTTT. This encodes CTSSQAVLVGGRTGATEAFF.

V is TRBV6-5 and J is TRBJ1-1, with TRBD1 matching 7 bases. Germline-derived CDR1 and CDR2 are MNHEY and SVGAGI. The CDR3 consists of 15 residues. Trimming removed 5 bases from V and 1 base from J; junction bases left unmatched: 7. The CDR3 here is CASSQWTGRNTEAFF. CDR3 DNA sequence: TGTGCCAGCAGTCAGTGGACAGGACGGAACACTGAAGCTTTCTTT.

This sequence joins TRBV15 and TRBJ2-1; TRBD2 matches at 7 bases. The CDR3 length is 15 residues. Germline values: CDR1 LNHNV, CDR2 YYDKDF (reference sequence). The V gene end was trimmed by 4 bases and the J gene end by 1 base; junction bases not matched to a gene: 4. The CDR3 here is CATSTGTTSYNEQFF. The CDR3 DNA follows: TGTGCCACCAGCACGGGGACTACTTCCTACAATGAGCAGTTCTTC.

This clone was detected once. V is TRBV6-5 and J is TRBJ2-7, with 11 nucleotides matching TRBD2. CDR1 is MNHEY, CDR2 SVGAGI, per germline. The junction had 6 bases not matched to a gene; V was cut back by 8 bases and J by 3 bases. The CDR3 has 14 amino acids. The CDR3 is CASGPGTSGYEQYF. The DNA for the CDR3 is TGTGCCAGCGGACCCGGGACTAGCGGCTACGAGCAGTACTTC.

The rearrangement links TRBV20-1 to TRBJ2-3, with unresolved D. From germline, CDR1 is DFQATT and CDR2 SNEGSKA (reference sequence). The CDR3 is made up of 10 amino acids. Between the trimmed V and J ends, which lost 6 bases and 7 bases, there was a span of 8 bases. The CDR3 DNA reads TGCAGTGCCGTCGAGTATACGCAGTATTTT. This gives the protein CSAVEYTQYF.

V is TRBV30 and J is TRBJ1-3; D unclear. The CDR3 has 17 amino acids. V lost 0 bases and J 0 bases, leaving 15 bases between the germline ends. In germline, CDR1 is GTSNPN, CDR2 SVGIG (reference sequence). CDR3 nucleotides: TGTGCCTGGAGTGTACCCCGTTCAGTCTTCTCTGGAAACACCATATATTTT. Amino acid sequence: CAWSVPRSVFSGNTIYF.

A few counts support this clone. This chain joins TRBV30 and TRBJ1-1, with D tentatively TRBD1 (5 bases). In germline, CDR1 is GTSNPN, CDR2 SVGIG (reference sequence). The CDR3 totals 14 residues. V lost 6 bases and J lost 0, with 14 bases in between. This CDR3 reads CACQTGLVNTEAFF. The CDR3 DNA reads TGTGCCTGTCAAACGGGACTCGTGAACACTGAAGCTTTCTTT. The complete variable domain, with remaining parts taken from reference TRBV30 and TRBJ1-1, reads SQTIHQWPATLVQPVGSPLSLECTVEGTSNPNLYWYRQAAGRGLQLLFYSVGIGQISSEVPQNLSASRPQDRQFILSSKKLLLSDSGFYLCACQTGLVNTEAFFGQGTRLTVV.

V is TRBV9 and J is TRBJ2-3; 12 bases align to TRBD2. This CDR3 comprises 16 residues. CDR1 and CDR2 from the germline V gene are SGDLS and YYNGEE. Germline trimming cut 0 bases from V and 1 base from J; bases unmatched to any gene: 0. CDR3 sequence reads: CASSVGLAGGTDTQYF. The CDR3 DNA follows: TGTGCCAGCAGCGTAGGACTAGCGGGAGGCACAGATACGCAGTATTTT.

The chain recombines TRBV5-1 with TRBJ2-1; D not resolved. The germline gives CDR1 SGHRS, CDR2 YFSETQ. There are 11 residues in the CDR3. V was trimmed by 4 bases and J by 6 bases, leaving 5 bases between them. This CDR3 is CASSLGNEQFF. The CDR3 nucleotides are TGCGCCAGCAGCCTCGGCAATGAGCAGTTCTTC.

The rearrangement links TRBV4-1 to TRBJ1-4; D is perhaps TRBD1 (6 bases). The CDR3 covers 15 residues. Trimming shortened V by 0 bases and J by 7 bases, and 12 bases separated the two germline ends. CDR1 is MGHRA, CDR2 YSYEKL, per germline. Written as DNA, the CDR3 is TGCGCCAGCAGCCAAGAGCACAGGGTTACTGAAAAACTGTTTTTT. Its protein is CASSQEHRVTEKLFF.

This rearrangement joins TRBV7-6 to TRBJ2-1; 9 bases agree with TRBD2. V dropped 5 bases and J dropped 4; count of bases not matched to a gene: 6. The germline V gene encodes CDR1 SGHVS and CDR2 FNYEAQ. The CDR3 sequence is 15 residues long. The CDR3 region is CASSHGGGGYNEQFF. Written as DNA, the CDR3 is TGTGCCAGCAGCCATGGCGGGGGGGGATACAATGAGCAGTTCTTC.

V and J are TRBV9 and TRBJ2-3; perhaps TRBD2 as D (6 bases). Looked up from germline, CDR1 is SGDLS and CDR2 is YYNGEE. The V end lost 0 bases, the J end lost 4 bases, and 6 bases lay between the germline ends. The CDR3 covers 13 residues. This chain's CDR3 is CASSVGGADTQYF. The DNA for the CDR3 is TGTGCCAGCAGCGTAGGCGGGGCAGATACGCAGTATTTT.

This sequence joins TRBV7-6 and TRBJ1-5, with a possible D match to TRBD1 (6 bases). Trimming left V 5 bases short and J 5 bases short, with 10 bases between. Per germline, CDR1 SGHVS and CDR2 FNYEAQ. The CDR3 loop spans 13 amino acids. CDR3 bases: TGTGCCAGCAGCACGACAGGCTATCAGCCCCAGCATTTT. The encoded protein is CASSTTGYQPQHF.

V gene TRBV7-3 combines with J gene TRBJ2-1; 10 bases match TRBD2. Trimming at V came to 6 bases and at J to 7 bases, leaving 9 bases not matched to a gene. CDR1 and CDR2 (germline): SGHTA, FQGTGA. This CDR3 region has 15 residues. In DNA form, the CDR3 reads TGTGCCAGCAGTCCAAGCGGGAGGGCAAGAAATGAGCAGTTCTTC. This sequence encodes CASSPSGRARNEQFF.

The chain has TRBV11-2 and TRBJ1-2; D is perhaps TRBD1 (6 bases). The CDR3 is made up of 14 amino acids. V lost 4 bases and J lost 5, with 14 bases in between. Germline V gene sequence: CDR1 SGHAT, CDR2 FQNNGV. CDR3 nucleotide sequence: TGTGCCAGCAGCTCGATCAGGGGAAGATATGGCTACACCTTC. As protein: CASSSIRGRYGYTF.

This clone appeared once. The chain joins TRBV29-1 to TRBJ2-2; a possible D gene is TRBD2 (6 bases). V lost 2 bases, J lost 6 bases, and 10 bases lay in between. Germline-derived CDR1 and CDR2 are SQVTM and ANQGSEA. The CDR3 is 13 amino acids. The CDR3 protein is CSVEFGGPGELFF. The CDR3, as DNA: TGCAGCGTTGAATTCGGGGGACCCGGGGAGCTGTTTTTT.

In DNA form, the CDR3 reads TGTGCCTACCGGGACTTAAACACCGGGGAGCTGTTTTTT. Protein product: CAYRDLNTGELFF. The chain carries TRBV30 and TRBJ2-2, with D perhaps TRBD2 (6 bases). The CDR3 is made up of 13 amino acids. Deletions cut 7 bases from V and 2 bases from J, with 11 bases between. Germline assignment: CDR1 GTSNPN and CDR2 SVGIG (reference sequence).

The count of this clone is one. The rearrangement uses TRBV4-2 and TRBJ1-1; no reliable D call. The CDR3 is 16 residues long. Trimming cost V 0 bases and J 1 base, with 12 bases left between them. Looked up from germline, CDR1 is LGHNA and CDR2 is YNFKEQ. CDR3 amino acids: CASSQDLSWRNTEAFF. CDR3 nucleotide sequence: TGTGCCAGCAGCCAAGATCTGTCGTGGAGGAACACTGAAGCTTTCTTT.

The chain recombines TRBV19 with TRBJ1-5, with D possibly TRBD1 on 5 matching bases. CDR3 length: 15 amino acids. CDR1 is LNHDA, CDR2 SQIVND, per germline (reference sequence). V lost 3 bases and J lost 0, with 9 bases in between. The CDR3 region is CASSIATDSNQPQHF. In nucleotides, the CDR3 is TGTGCCAGTAGTATTGCGACAGATAGCAATCAGCCCCAGCATTTT.

V usage is TRBV10-2 and J usage is TRBJ2-1; D perhaps matches TRBD2 (5 bases). The V gene lost 7 bases and the J gene lost 0 bases, with 10 bases spanning the gap. The CDR3 has 14 residues. CDR1 and CDR2 (germline): WSHSY, SAAADI. CDR3 region: CASNPGSSYNEQFF. CDR3 bases: TGCGCCAGCAATCCGGGGAGCTCCTACAATGAGCAGTTCTTC.

The rearrangement uses TRBV9 and TRBJ2-2, with 7 bases identical to TRBD2. This CDR3 is built from 14 residues. Germline V gene data show CDR1 as SGDLS and CDR2 as YYNGEE. J was trimmed by 7 bases and V by 3 bases; bases with no gene match: 6. CDR3: CASSDRGTIGELFF. In DNA, the CDR3 is TGTGCCAGCAGCGACCGCGGGACTATCGGGGAGCTGTTTTTT.